This is a list of T cell receptor beta chains from one sample in a study of technical replicates of blood from a few donors. Sequencing used immunoSEQ multiplex PCR; TCRdb keeps in-frame clones, though not all of them. The repertoire holds 60,000 to 90,000 clones, with 85% to 95% as singletons. Sequencing used T cells isolated from PBMCs. The receptors were sampled from a human donor in good health. Both conserved end residues are part of each CDR3. The D gene is left open where the match is weak. Clone size appears in some rows only: once, few, many, or a class for an expanded clone.

CDR3 DNA: TGTGCCAGCAGCTTAAGCGCTAGCGGGGCCTCCAAAGAGACCCAGTACTTC
CDR3 protein: CASSLSASGASKETQYF
J gene: TRBJ2-5
clone size: once
D gene: TRBD2
V gene: TRBV7-2

CDR3 DNA: TGCGCCAGCAGCTCCCCGACAGTTGTAAATGAAAAACTGTTTTTT
CDR3 protein: CASSSPTVVNEKLFF
J gene: TRBJ1-4
clone size: NA
D gene: NA
V gene: TRBV5-1

CDR3 DNA: TGCGCCAGCAGCGCAGGACAGGGGGTGGACGAGCAGTACTTC
CDR3 protein: CASSAGQGVDEQYF
J gene: TRBJ2-7
clone size: once
D gene: TRBD1
V gene: TRBV5-1

CDR3 DNA: TGTGCCTGGAGTGGGGGCAGAATTGAAGCTTTCTTT
CDR3 protein: CAWSGGRIEAFF
J gene: TRBJ1-1
clone size: NA
D gene: NA
V gene: TRBV30

CDR3 DNA: TGTGCCAGCAGTCTCGACAGTCTGACAGATACGCAGTATTTT
CDR3 protein: CASSLDSLTDTQYF
J gene: TRBJ2-3
clone size: NA
D gene: NA
V gene: TRBV28

CDR3 DNA: TGTGCCAGTAGTAAACAGGGGACTAGTGGAACAAGATACAATGAGCAGTTCTTC
CDR3 protein: CASSKQGTSGTRYNEQFF
J gene: TRBJ2-1
clone size: NA
D gene: NA
V gene: TRBV19

CDR3 DNA: TGTGCCAGTAGTATCAGGACTGAACGTGGCTACACCTTC
CDR3 protein: CASSIRTERGYTF
J gene: TRBJ1-2
clone size: few
D gene: NA
V gene: TRBV19

CDR3 DNA: TGTGCCAGCAGCGCAGGTTCCGGCTACGAGCAGTACTTC
CDR3 protein: CASSAGSGYEQYF
J gene: TRBJ2-7
clone size: NA
D gene: NA
V gene: TRBV9

CDR3 DNA: TGTGCCAGCAGCTTAGATCTGCGTGAAAAACTGTTTTTT
CDR3 protein: CASSLDLREKLFF
J gene: TRBJ1-4
clone size: NA
D gene: NA
V gene: TRBV11-2

CDR3 DNA: TGTGCTAGCAGCTTTGAAACAGGGCAAAAACTGTTTTTT
CDR3 protein: CASSFETGQKLFF
J gene: TRBJ1-4
clone size: NA
D gene: NA
V gene: TRBV7-7

CDR3 DNA: TGTGCCAACCCGCCGGACAGGGAAAGTGAAAAACTGTTTTTT
CDR3 protein: CANPPDRESEKLFF
J gene: TRBJ1-4
clone size: NA
D gene: TRBD1
V gene: TRBV7-9

CDR3 DNA: TGTGCCAGCAGCTTGCTAGCGGTATACGAGCAGTACTTC
CDR3 protein: CASSLLAVYEQYF
J gene: TRBJ2-7
clone size: NA
D gene: TRBD2
V gene: TRBV11-3

CDR3 DNA: TGTGCCAGCAGTTGGGGCAGCCCGGGGGGGGAGCAGTACTTC
CDR3 protein: CASSWGSPGGEQYF
J gene: TRBJ2-7
clone size: NA
D gene: TRBD2
V gene: TRBV27

CDR3 DNA: TGTGCCAGCAGCTTACAGACAGGGATGGGCTATGGCTACACCTTC
CDR3 protein: CASSLQTGMGYGYTF
J gene: TRBJ1-2
clone size: NA
D gene: TRBD1
V gene: TRBV9

CDR3 DNA: TGTGCCACCAGCAGAGAGAGCTTCTCCTACGAGCAGTACTTC
CDR3 protein: CATSRESFSYEQYF
J gene: TRBJ2-7
clone size: NA
D gene: NA
V gene: TRBV15

CDR3 DNA: TGTGCCTGGAGTGCCGACCTACTAGTTACCCAAGAGACCCAGTACTTC
CDR3 protein: CAWSADLLVTQETQYF
J gene: TRBJ2-5
clone size: NA
D gene: NA
V gene: TRBV30

CDR3 DNA: TGTGCCAGCAGCGGGAGACTAGCGGGAGTTCTAGATACGCAGTATTTT
CDR3 protein: CASSGRLAGVLDTQYF
J gene: TRBJ2-3
clone size: NA
D gene: TRBD2
V gene: TRBV9

CDR3 DNA: TGTGCCAGCAGCTGGGACTTCTACGAGCAGTACTTC
CDR3 protein: CASSWDFYEQYF
J gene: TRBJ2-7
clone size: NA
D gene: NA
V gene: TRBV7-2

CDR3 DNA: TGCGCCAGTGCCGGGACATCTATGAACACTGAAGCTTTCTTT
CDR3 protein: CASAGTSMNTEAFF
J gene: TRBJ1-1
clone size: NA
D gene: NA
V gene: TRBV5-1

CDR3 DNA: TGTGCCAGCAGTTCACACCAGTACCAAGAGACCCAGTACTTC
CDR3 protein: CASSSHQYQETQYF
J gene: TRBJ2-5
clone size: NA
D gene: NA
V gene: TRBV6-6

CDR3 DNA: TGTGCCAGCAGTGGAGTTAATCAGCCCCAGCATTTT
CDR3 protein: CASSGVNQPQHF
J gene: TRBJ1-5
clone size: NA
D gene: NA
V gene: TRBV2

CDR3 DNA: TGTGCCAGCAGCTTAAGCATGGACAATGAGCAGTTCTTC
CDR3 protein: CASSLSMDNEQFF
J gene: TRBJ2-1
clone size: NA
D gene: NA
V gene: TRBV7-2

CDR3 DNA: TGTGCCAGCAGTACCCCTAAGGGAGCGGGGTACGAGCAGTACTTC
CDR3 protein: CASSTPKGAGYEQYF
J gene: TRBJ2-7
clone size: NA
D gene: TRBD2
V gene: TRBV6-5

CDR3 DNA: TGTGCCAGTAGTATAGGGGTTAGAGGGACAGGGGGCTATCAGCCCCAGCATTTT
CDR3 protein: CASSIGVRGTGGYQPQHF
J gene: TRBJ1-5
clone size: once
D gene: TRBD1
V gene: TRBV19

CDR3 DNA: TGTGCCAGCAGCTTGCGGATTAACTACGAGCAGTACTTC
CDR3 protein: CASSLRINYEQYF
J gene: TRBJ2-7
clone size: NA
D gene: NA
V gene: TRBV7-9

CDR3 DNA: TGTGCCAGCAGGCCGGGACTAGCGAACAATGAGCAGTTCTTC
CDR3 protein: CASRPGLANNEQFF
J gene: TRBJ2-1
clone size: NA
D gene: TRBD2
V gene: TRBV2

CDR3 DNA: TGCGCCAGCAGCTTGCTACTTGGGGCGGGAGTTTCCACCGGGGAGCTGTTTTTT
CDR3 protein: CASSLLLGAGVSTGELFF
J gene: TRBJ2-2
clone size: NA
D gene: TRBD2
V gene: TRBV5-1

CDR3 DNA: TGTGCCAGCATACAGGGGGCGCACATCAACTATGGCTACACCTTC
CDR3 protein: CASIQGAHINYGYTF
J gene: TRBJ1-2
clone size: NA
D gene: TRBD1
V gene: TRBV28

CDR3 DNA: TGTGCCAGCAGCTTAATCTCTAGCTTAACCGACAATGAGCAGTTCTTC
CDR3 protein: CASSLISSLTDNEQFF
J gene: TRBJ2-1
clone size: NA
D gene: NA
V gene: TRBV7-3

CDR3 DNA: TGTGCCAGCAGGGAGACTAGCGGGAGAACTGAGCAGTTCTTC
CDR3 protein: CASRETSGRTEQFF
J gene: TRBJ2-1
clone size: NA
D gene: TRBD2
V gene: TRBV2

CDR3 DNA: TGTGCCAGCAGTGAAGAACAGGGATGGAGGAGCAATCAGCCCCAGCATTTT
CDR3 protein: CASSEEQGWRSNQPQHF
J gene: TRBJ1-5
clone size: NA
D gene: NA
V gene: TRBV6-4

CDR3 DNA: TGTGCCAGCAGGGGAATGGGACAGGAGAACACTGAAGCTTTCTTT
CDR3 protein: CASRGMGQENTEAFF
J gene: TRBJ1-1
clone size: NA
D gene: TRBD1
V gene: TRBV2

CDR3 DNA: TGTGCTAGTGGAGCTAGCGGGAGCTCCTACAATGAGCAGTTCTTC
CDR3 protein: CASGASGSSYNEQFF
J gene: TRBJ2-1
clone size: NA
D gene: TRBD2
V gene: TRBV12-5

CDR3 DNA: TGTGCCAGCAGTCCGTTTGGGGCACATACCACTGAAGCTTTCTTT
CDR3 protein: CASSPFGAHTTEAFF
J gene: TRBJ1-1
clone size: few
D gene: NA
V gene: TRBV25-1

CDR3 DNA: TGTGCCATCAGCGGGGCATCGGGAGTGGGGTACGAGCAGTACTTC
CDR3 protein: CAISGASGVGYEQYF
J gene: TRBJ2-7
clone size: NA
D gene: NA
V gene: TRBV10-3

CDR3 DNA: TGTGCCAGCAGCCGAGGGGGACAGGAAGCTTTCTTT
CDR3 protein: CASSRGGQEAFF
J gene: TRBJ1-1
clone size: NA
D gene: TRBD1
V gene: TRBV9

CDR3 DNA: TGTGCCAGCAGCCAAGATAGAATACCGGGATTAGGACTAACCCCCCGTTACAAATACGAGCAGTACTTC
CDR3 protein: CASSQDRIPGLGLTPRYKYEQYF
J gene: TRBJ2-7
clone size: NA
D gene: NA
V gene: TRBV4-2

CDR3 DNA: TGTGCCAGCAGTCTAGCGGGAGTCTATTACGAGCAGTACTTC
CDR3 protein: CASSLAGVYYEQYF
J gene: TRBJ2-7
clone size: NA
D gene: TRBD2
V gene: TRBV27

CDR3 DNA: TGTGCCAGCGGATCGGGAGCGGCCTACAATGAGCAGTTCTTC
CDR3 protein: CASGSGAAYNEQFF
J gene: TRBJ2-1
clone size: NA
D gene: NA
V gene: TRBV27

CDR3 DNA: TGTGCCAGCAGATCTACAGGGATCGGGCAGTACTTC
CDR3 protein: CASRSTGIGQYF
J gene: TRBJ2-7
clone size: NA
D gene: NA
V gene: TRBV6-6

CDR3 DNA: TGTGCCAGCAGCTTAAGGCCGAGGACTAGTCAGGGTTACGAGCAGTACTTC
CDR3 protein: CASSLRPRTSQGYEQYF
J gene: TRBJ2-7
clone size: NA
D gene: TRBD2
V gene: TRBV7-8

CDR3 DNA: TGCAGCGTTAACCGGGGTCTTCAAGAGACCCAGTACTTC
CDR3 protein: CSVNRGLQETQYF
J gene: TRBJ2-5
clone size: NA
D gene: NA
V gene: TRBV29-1

CDR3 DNA: TGCGCCAGCAGTGACTCGGTGATCACCGGGGAGCTGTTTTTT
CDR3 protein: CASSDSVITGELFF
J gene: TRBJ2-2
clone size: NA
D gene: NA
V gene: TRBV10-1

CDR3 DNA: TGTGCCAGCAGCTTAGGAGGGACAGGGCAAGAGACCCAGTACTTC
CDR3 protein: CASSLGGTGQETQYF
J gene: TRBJ2-5
clone size: NA
D gene: TRBD1
V gene: TRBV11-3

CDR3 DNA: TGTGCCAGCAGTGAAGCTCTCTACGGGGAGCTGTTTTTT
CDR3 protein: CASSEALYGELFF
J gene: TRBJ2-2
clone size: NA
D gene: NA
V gene: TRBV6-1

CDR3 DNA: TGTGCCAGCAGTAGAGCTAGTTCCTCCTACGAGCAGTACTTC
CDR3 protein: CASSRASSSYEQYF
J gene: TRBJ2-7
clone size: NA
D gene: NA
V gene: TRBV6-5

CDR3 DNA: TGTGCCAGCAGCTTGTTCGGGCTAGCGGGAGACTCTAGAGAGCAGTTCTTC
CDR3 protein: CASSLFGLAGDSREQFF
J gene: TRBJ2-1
clone size: NA
D gene: TRBD2
V gene: TRBV7-9